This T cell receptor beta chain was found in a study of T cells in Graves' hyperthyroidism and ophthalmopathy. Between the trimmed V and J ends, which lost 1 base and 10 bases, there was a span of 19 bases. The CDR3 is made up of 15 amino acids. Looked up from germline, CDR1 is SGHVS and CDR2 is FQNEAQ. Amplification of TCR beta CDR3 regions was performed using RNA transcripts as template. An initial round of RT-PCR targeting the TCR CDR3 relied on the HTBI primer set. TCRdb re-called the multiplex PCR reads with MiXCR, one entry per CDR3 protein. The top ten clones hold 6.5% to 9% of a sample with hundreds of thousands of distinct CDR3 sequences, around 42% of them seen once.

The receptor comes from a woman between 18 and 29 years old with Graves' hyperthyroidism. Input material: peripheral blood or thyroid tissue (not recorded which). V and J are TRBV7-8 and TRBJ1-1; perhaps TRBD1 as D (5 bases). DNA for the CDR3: TGTGCCAGCAGCTTAGAAGGGGAGCTGGACAATGGAGCTTTCTTT. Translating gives CASSLEGELDNGAFF.